The source of this T cell receptor (beta chain) is a study of patients and donors after allogeneic stem cell transplantation. Trimming removed 7 bases at V and 3 bases at J, with 24 bases between. The CDR3 spans 17 residues. Germline V gene sequence: CDR1 MNHEY, CDR2 SMNVEV (reference sequence). TCRdb processed the RT-PCR reads anew with MiXCR; each CDR3 protein has one entry. This table has over 350,000 distinct CDR3 sequences, 16% appearing once. In its sample, this clonotype was seen a few times. The sequence was collected from a human donor who was either an allogeneic HSCT recipient or a stem cell or donor lymphocyte infusion donor (not recorded which). It is not recorded whose cells these are; they may come from a transplant donor. The gene calls are TRBV27 and TRBJ1-1; possibly TRBD1 for D (5 bases). The sequenced sample was blood, either unsorted or a sorted T cell fraction (not recorded which). CDR3 bases: TGTGCCAGCACCCAACTGGACATGAACTCACGGTACACTGAAGCTTTCTTT. It encodes CASTQLDMNSRYTEAFF.